Here is one TCR beta chain with its context. Trimming cost V 4 bases and J 2 bases, with 17 bases left between them. Per germline, CDR1 SGHNT and CDR2 YENEEA. This CDR3 is 16 amino acids long. Measured with immunoSEQ multiplex PCR; TCRdb has only the in-frame clones, and not every one. The sample has about 350,000 clones; 75% to 90% are singletons. This sample was taken from a study of Ad26.COV2.S vaccination and SARS-CoV-2 variants. Stated treatment: roughly 20 received Ad26.COV2.S at low or high dose, single or two shots; about 5 received placebo; per-sample allocation not given. Specimen acquisition occurred on day 63 following the initial vaccine or placebo injection. Wuhan-strain spike was delivered by a replication-incompetent Ad26 vector.

V and J are TRBV11-3 and TRBJ2-5; TRBD1 or TRBD2 may be the D gene (5 bases each). The source was peripheral blood, collected in a trial of Ad26.COV2.S vaccine versus placebo. The receptor was derived from a person between 18 and 60 years old who received the Ad26.COV2.S COVID-19 vaccine or a placebo. CDR3: CASSSSRGASQETQYF. CDR3 in DNA: TGTGCCAGCAGCTCCAGTCGAGGGGCCTCGCAAGAGACCCAGTACTTC.